The entry below describes one TCR beta chain. TCRdb's table, derived via immunoSEQ multiplex PCR, lists solely in-frame clones and lacks some. The table includes some 300,000 clones, approximately 86% detected once. V lost 0 bases, J lost 5 bases, and 9 bases stayed unmatched. CDR3 length: 17 amino acids. Germline V gives CDR1 MNHNS, CDR2 SASEGT. This sample was included in a study of blood T cell repertoires in COVID-19. The TCR comes from a woman aged 70 to 79 with COVID-19, enrolled during active disease. V and J are TRBV6-1 and TRBJ1-2, with 10 bases fitting TRBD1. The sequencing sample was made of peripheral blood. CDR3 sequence reads: CASSEALRGTGVYGYTF. In nucleotides, the CDR3 is TGTGCCAGCAGTGAAGCGCTTCGGGGGACAGGGGTTTATGGCTACACCTTC.